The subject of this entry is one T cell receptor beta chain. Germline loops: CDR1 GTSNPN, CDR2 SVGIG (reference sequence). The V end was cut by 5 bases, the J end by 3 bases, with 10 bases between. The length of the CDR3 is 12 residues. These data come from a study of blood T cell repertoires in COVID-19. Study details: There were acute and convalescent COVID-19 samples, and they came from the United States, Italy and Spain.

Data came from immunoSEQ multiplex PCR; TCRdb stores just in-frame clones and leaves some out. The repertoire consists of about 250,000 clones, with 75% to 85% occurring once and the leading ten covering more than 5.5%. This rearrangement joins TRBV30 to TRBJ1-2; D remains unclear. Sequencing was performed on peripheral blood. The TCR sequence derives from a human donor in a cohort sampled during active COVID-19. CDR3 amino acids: CAWGWRDYGYTF. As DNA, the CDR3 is TGTGCCTGGGGGTGGAGAGACTATGGCTACACCTTC.